Sequencing of this T cell receptor beta chain was carried out in a study of Graves' ophthalmopathy and Graves' hyperthyroidism. The sequenced template was RNA, covering the TCR beta CDR3 region. The first round was an RT-PCR with HTBI primers, and the second round was a multiplex PCR. A single record per CDR3 protein comes from TCRdb applying MiXCR to the multiplex PCR reads. The sample has some 360,000 distinct CDR3 sequences; 17% are singletons. Notes on this clonotype: Its antigen is not identified. A read error is possible here, since a much larger clone lies one base away.

Trimming shortened V by 4 bases and J by 6 bases, and 9 bases separated the two germline ends. CDR3 length: 11 residues. The germline V gene encodes CDR1 DFQATT and CDR2 SNEGSKA (reference sequence). Exclusion applied to patients with other autoimmune diseases, uncontrolled infections, pregnancy or lactation. A diagnosis was made from clinical symptoms together with serum thyroxine, TRAb, thyroid ultrasound and orbital computed tomography. Findings and caveats of the study: The model forecast ophthalmopathy progression, reaching 60% to 71% sensitivity and less than 75% specificity.

V gene TRBV20-1 combines with J gene TRBJ1-2; D unresolved. The TCR comes from an adult woman with stable Graves' hyperthyroidism. The sample comprised peripheral blood. The DNA for the CDR3 is TGCAGTGCTAAGTGGGCCAATGGCTACACCTTC. Translation gives CSAKWANGYTF.